These T cell receptor beta chains were read from a single sample in a study of cytomegalovirus exposure and HLA in healthy donors. TCRdb keeps only in-frame clones here, not all; method: immunoSEQ multiplex PCR. The sample has approximately 88,000 clones; 55% to 75% are singletons. The sequenced material came from PBMCs. Receptors originate from a man between 60 and 70 years old in good health and CMV-seronegative. The conserved cysteine and the conserved F or W are not part of the CDR3 here.

v_call: TRBV5-1; j_call: TRBJ2-5; cdr3_aa: ASRQGAQETQY
v_call: TRBV23-1; j_call: TRBJ1-5; cdr3_aa: ASSHSTGSSNQPQH
v_call: TRBV28; j_call: TRBJ2-1; cdr3_aa: ASSRHGEQF
v_call: TRBV7-9; j_call: TRBJ1-4; cdr3_aa: ASSSQGGTNEKLF
v_call: TRBV5-6; j_call: TRBJ2-4; cdr3_aa: ASSLTPEGLAKNIQY
v_call: TRBV5-4; j_call: TRBJ1-5; cdr3_aa: ASSLEPNQPQH
v_call: TRBV10-1; j_call: TRBJ2-7; cdr3_aa: ASSEEGTAYEQY
v_call: TRBV21-1; j_call: TRBJ2-3; cdr3_aa: ATWGAGGLADTQY
v_call: TRBV5-1; j_call: TRBJ1-6; cdr3_aa: ASSPQTGVNSPLH
v_call: TRBV5-4; j_call: TRBJ2-7; cdr3_aa: ASSAGTGANPFGYEQY
v_call: TRBV19; j_call: TRBJ2-1; cdr3_aa: ASSIVAASHNEQF
v_call: TRBV9; j_call: TRBJ2-7; cdr3_aa: ASSPSIGGAIYEQY
v_call: TRBV11-3; j_call: TRBJ2-3; cdr3_aa: ASSSGLAGGLTDTQY
v_call: TRBV4-1; j_call: TRBJ2-5; cdr3_aa: ASSQAAGGTETQY
v_call: TRBV7-6; j_call: TRBJ1-2; cdr3_aa: ASSLVREGYGYT
v_call: TRBV5-4; j_call: TRBJ1-1; cdr3_aa: ASSLKVQGSTEAF
v_call: TRBV4-1; j_call: TRBJ2-2; cdr3_aa: ASRPVFAGELF
v_call: TRBV19; j_call: TRBJ2-1; cdr3_aa: ASSIQGPHNEQF
v_call: TRBV5-1; j_call: TRBJ2-7; cdr3_aa: ASSIRTGTVNHEQY
v_call: TRBV5-1; j_call: TRBJ2-1; cdr3_aa: ASSFGQASEQF
v_call: TRBV30; j_call: TRBJ2-7; cdr3_aa: AWSGTSGRETVYEQY
v_call: TRBV27; j_call: TRBJ2-7; cdr3_aa: ASSPGLAGAPSSYEQY
v_call: TRBV5-1; j_call: TRBJ1-3; cdr3_aa: ASSLEPAGSSRNTIY
v_call: TRBV6-1; j_call: TRBJ2-3; cdr3_aa: ASSEALAGITDTQY
v_call: TRBV27; j_call: NA; cdr3_aa: ASSLSGGSPYEQY
v_call: TRBV5-1; j_call: TRBJ2-7; cdr3_aa: ASSLTGGTYEQY
v_call: TRBV7-9; j_call: TRBJ1-4; cdr3_aa: SSSSPTPDRNNEKLF
v_call: TRBV10-3; j_call: TRBJ1-2; cdr3_aa: AISERPGNYGYT
v_call: TRBV5-1; j_call: TRBJ2-1; cdr3_aa: AGSLALSNNEQF
v_call: TRBV5-4; j_call: TRBJ2-5; cdr3_aa: ASSRDRDRVQETQY
v_call: TRBV5-4; j_call: NA; cdr3_aa: ASSTGTGGAHEQY
v_call: TRBV7-3; j_call: TRBJ1-3; cdr3_aa: ASSPLGTPSSGNTIY
v_call: TRBV7-3; j_call: TRBJ1-2; cdr3_aa: ASSQNFPGQGLNGYT
v_call: TRBV7-6; j_call: TRBJ2-3; cdr3_aa: ASSLGWETTDTQY
v_call: TRBV5-1; j_call: TRBJ1-2; cdr3_aa: ASSLSRGVNYGYT
v_call: TRBV4-2; j_call: TRBJ2-4; cdr3_aa: ASSLGSGGLLAKNIQY
v_call: TRBV27; j_call: TRBJ1-6; cdr3_aa: ASSVRDRGLRNSPLH
v_call: TRBV11-1; j_call: TRBJ1-6; cdr3_aa: ASSLDRAKNSPLH
v_call: TRBV19; j_call: TRBJ2-1; cdr3_aa: ASTEKGQGRLYSYNEQF
v_call: TRBV5-1; j_call: TRBJ1-2; cdr3_aa: ASSFDRGGYGYT
v_call: TRBV12-5; j_call: TRBJ1-3; cdr3_aa: ASGLGPGNTIY
v_call: TRBV6-1; j_call: TRBJ2-1; cdr3_aa: ASSELRLANEQF
v_call: TRBV5-8; j_call: TRBJ1-2; cdr3_aa: ASSLDGDKGGYT
v_call: TRBV5-4; j_call: TRBJ2-5; cdr3_aa: ASSLAGTSETQY
v_call: TRBV25-1; j_call: TRBJ2-3; cdr3_aa: ASSEDSGRALSTDTQY
v_call: TRBV7-8; j_call: TRBJ2-7; cdr3_aa: ASRRAYEQY
v_call: TRBV5-1; j_call: TRBJ2-1; cdr3_aa: ASSSGLSFFDEQF
v_call: TRBV7-9; j_call: TRBJ2-1; cdr3_aa: ASSVGTGSYNEQF
v_call: TRBV9; j_call: TRBJ2-3; cdr3_aa: ASSVTVRNTDTQY
v_call: TRBV27; j_call: TRBJ2-5; cdr3_aa: ASGQPWETQY
v_call: TRBV25-1; j_call: TRBJ2-3; cdr3_aa: ASSEAQGGTDTQY
v_call: TRBV5-4; j_call: TRBJ2-5; cdr3_aa: ASSPGQGRETQY
v_call: TRBV10-3; j_call: TRBJ2-7; cdr3_aa: AISEGQGIYEQY
v_call: TRBV7-3; j_call: TRBJ1-1; cdr3_aa: ASSLFRVAMNTEAF
v_call: TRBV29-1; j_call: TRBJ2-1; cdr3_aa: SVEDWAASGTHNEQF
v_call: TRBV4-1; j_call: TRBJ1-5; cdr3_aa: ASSLKQGVGNQPQH
v_call: TRBV29-1; j_call: TRBJ2-5; cdr3_aa: SLSGGSETQY
v_call: TRBV27; j_call: TRBJ1-2; cdr3_aa: ASSFRQGAYNYGYT
v_call: TRBV5-1; j_call: TRBJ2-2; cdr3_aa: ASRSGTSSHTGELF